The 12 T cell receptor beta chains below come from one sample, sequenced in a study of shared clonotypes between healthy human individuals. Clones were sequenced by immunoSEQ multiplex PCR, and TCRdb holds only the in-frame ones, with some missing. The sample lists hundreds of thousands of clones, about 92% occurring once. Positive CCR7 selection of CD45RO-negative cells yielded the naive CD8 cells, and terminally differentiated effector memory CD45RA+ cells were excluded. The sample consisted of naive CD8+ T cells sorted from blood. The receptors originated from a man between 25 and 39 years old in good health.

The V gene is TRBV13, the J gene TRBJ2-3, with TRBD2 matching over 11 bases. The CDR3 has 15 residues. With V trimmed by 2 bases and J by 6 bases, 4 bases remained unmatched. Germline CDR1 reads PRHDT; CDR2 reads FYEKMQ (reference sequence). The CDR3 is CASSLLAGGPDTQYF. The CDR3 DNA follows: TGTGCCAGCAGCTTACTAGCGGGAGGTCCGGATACGCAGTATTTT. Variable domain in full (rest from reference TRBV13 and TRBJ2-3): AAGVIQSPRHLIKEKRETATLKCYPIPRHDTVYWYQQGPGQDPQFLISFYEKMQSDKGSIPDRFSAQQFSDYHSELNMSSLELGDSALYFCASSLLAGGPDTQYFGPGTRLTVL.

The chain combines TRBV5-6 with TRBJ2-7, with D unclear. The CDR3 has 13 residues. Looked up from germline, CDR1 is SGHDT and CDR2 is YYEEEE. The ends were cut back, 1 base at V and 2 bases at J, with 7 bases in the middle. The CDR3 loop reads CASSLYATYEQYF. The CDR3 region has the DNA TGTGCCAGCAGCTTGTATGCGACCTACGAGCAGTACTTC.

This CDR3 is CASSPGTGAFSYGYTF. DNA of the CDR3: TGTGCCAGCAGCCCCGGGACAGGGGCCTTCTCCTATGGCTACACCTTC. The genes are TRBV5-8 and TRBJ1-2; 10 bases align to TRBD1. The germline gives CDR1 SGHTS, CDR2 YDEGEE. The CDR3 is 16 residues long. V lost 4 bases and J lost 4; bases outside the gene matches: 10. The full variable domain, in which reference TRBV5-8 and TRBJ1-2 provide the parts outside the CDR3, is EAGVTQSPTHLIKTRGQQATLRCSPISGHTSVYWYQQALGLGLQFLLWYDEGEERNRGNFPPRFSGRQFPNYSSELNVNALELEDSALYLCASSPGTGAFSYGYTFGSGTRLTVV.

The chain has TRBV10-1 and TRBJ2-7; no firm D call. The CDR3 consists of 11 residues. V was shortened by 0 bases and J by 5 bases, with 2 bases between the two germline ends. CDR1 is WNHNN and CDR2 is SYGVQD in the germline V gene (reference sequence). Here the CDR3 reads CASSESNEQYF. DNA for the CDR3: TGCGCCAGCAGTGAGTCGAACGAGCAGTACTTC.

The rearrangement links TRBV5-1 to TRBJ2-3; a possible D gene is TRBD2 (6 bases). Germline lookup yields CDR1 SGHRS and CDR2 YFSETQ. With 6 bases removed from V and 0 bases from J, the gap between germline ends came to 14 bases. The CDR3 has 15 amino acids. For the CDR3, the DNA is TGCGCCAGCACCACCCGGGGGAAAAGCACAGATACGCAGTATTTT. Residues: CASTTRGKSTDTQYF.

This clone showed up just a few times. V gene TRBV6-5 combines with J gene TRBJ2-2; TRBD2 agrees at 11 bases. V shed 4 bases and J 4 bases; nucleotides not matched to a gene: 5. Germline V gene lookup returns CDR1 MNHEY and CDR2 SVGAGI. The CDR3 sequence is 16 residues long. The CDR3, as DNA: TGTGCCAGCAGTTCTCTAGCGGGAGGAGGCACCGGGGAGCTGTTTTTT. Translating gives CASSSLAGGGTGELFF.

V gene TRBV7-8 combines with J gene TRBJ2-7, with D uncertain. V lost 7 bases to trimming and J lost 3 bases, with 22 bases between them. Per the germline V gene, CDR1 is SGHVS and CDR2 is FQNEAQ. This CDR3 region has 16 residues. The DNA of the CDR3 is TGTGCCAGCAACCACGGACGGTCGGGCCATAACTACGAGCAGTACTTC. This gives the protein CASNHGRSGHNYEQYF.

The rearrangement uses TRBV4-1 and TRBJ2-7, with no clear D. Trimming took 0 bases from V and 4 from J, leaving 10 bases between them. CDR1 MGHRA and CDR2 YSYEKL come from the germline V gene. CDR3 length: 14 amino acids. This chain's CDR3 is CASSQERLTYEQYF. CDR3 coding DNA: TGCGCCAGCAGCCAAGAGAGGCTAACTTACGAGCAGTACTTC.

The chain employs TRBV6-6 and TRBJ2-5; tentatively, D is TRBD2 (6 bases). In germline, CDR1 is MNHNY, CDR2 SVGAGI (reference sequence). The CDR3 sequence is 15 residues long. V lost 8 bases to trimming and J lost 1 base, with 17 bases between them. CDR3 sequence (DNA): TGTGCCAGCGGATGGGCTAGCGAAGTCCAAGAGACCCAGTACTTC. Its translation is CASGWASEVQETQYF.

Of note for this clone: Additional DNA sequences in this sample encode the identical CDR3. The V call is TRBV19, the J call TRBJ1-4; D gene ambiguous. CDR3 length: 14 residues. In germline, CDR1 is LNHDA, CDR2 SQIVND (reference sequence). V was trimmed by 1 base and J by 0 bases, leaving 3 bases between them. The CDR3 nucleotides read TGTGCCAGTAGTATAGCTGCAACTAATGAAAAACTGTTTTTT. The encoded protein is CASSIAATNEKLFF.

V gene TRBV29-1 combines with J gene TRBJ1-4; D is unclear. Looked up from germline, CDR1 is SQVTM and CDR2 is ANQGSEA. V lost 2 bases to trimming and J lost 8 bases, with 6 bases between them. The CDR3 is 11 residues long. CDR3 protein: CSVELAEKLFF. The CDR3 coding sequence is TGCAGCGTTGAATTGGCGGAAAAACTGTTTTTT. The whole variable domain, filled in from reference TRBV29-1 and TRBJ1-4, reads SAVISQKPSRDICQRGTSLTIQCQVDSQVTMMFWYRQQPGQSLTLIATANQGSEATYESGFVIDKFPISRPNLTFSTLTVSNMSPEDSSIYLCSVELAEKLFFGSGTQLSVL.

This clone came up a few times. The rearrangement links TRBV29-1 to TRBJ1-4; possible D gene TRBD1, 6 bases. V lost 6 bases to trimming and J lost 7 bases, with 9 bases between them. The CDR3 runs 11 residues. Germline lookup yields CDR1 SQVTM and CDR2 ANQGSEA. The CDR3 nucleotides read TGCAGCGTAGGGGGGAGTGAAAAACTGTTTTTT. Its protein is CSVGGSEKLFF.